Following are 22 T cell receptor beta chains from one sample sequenced in a study of CD8+ T cells in alopecia areata. Extraction and reverse transcription of RNA yielded cDNA as the sequencing template. The assay was immunoSEQ multiplex PCR, and TCRdb's table has in-frame clones only and misses some. The sample holds fewer than 250,000 clones, less than 50% seen once. The treatment is: oral pan-JAK inhibitor, 5-10 mg twice daily. Here the sequenced sample was CD4+ T cells sorted from blood, taken at roughly week 36, from a patient treated with tofacitinib. The source is a human donor with alopecia areata.

This clone has a handful of counts. The chain uses TRBV6-1 and TRBJ2-2, with 8 bases identical to TRBD2. The CDR3 length is 13 residues. Germline trimming cut 11 bases from V and 6 bases from J; bases unmatched to any gene: 8. Germline V gene lookup returns CDR1 MNHNS and CDR2 SASEGT. The CDR3 DNA reads as TGTGCCGTGCGGGGGGTCGGCCCCGGGGAGCTGTTTTTT. This sequence encodes CAVRGVGPGELFF.

This rearrangement joins TRBV29-1 to TRBJ2-7; the match to TRBD2 covers 7 bases. This CDR3 has 13 amino acids. Germline V gives CDR1 SQVTM, CDR2 ANQGSEA. With V trimmed by 3 bases and J by 7 bases, 9 bases remained unmatched. Written as DNA, the CDR3 is TGCAGCGTTGAGGGGACTATCGCCGGAGAGCAGTACTTC. Its protein product is CSVEGTIAGEQYF.

In its sample, this clone was seen a few times. The V call is TRBV15, the J call TRBJ2-5; 8 bases fit TRBD1. Germline V gene data show CDR1 as LNHNV and CDR2 as YYDKDF (reference sequence). The CDR3 contains 14 residues. V lost 5 bases and J lost 4; bases outside the gene matches: 6. In nucleotides, the CDR3 is TGTGCCACCAGCTTAACAGGGGGTGGAGAGACCCAGTACTTC. Translation gives CATSLTGGGETQYF. Using reference TRBV15 and TRBJ2-5 for the parts outside the CDR3, the full variable domain is DAMVIQNPRYQVTQFGKPVTLSCSQTLNHNVMYWYQQKSSQAPKLLFHYYDKDFNNEADTPDNFQSRRPNTSFCFLDIRSPGLGDTAMYLCATSLTGGGETQYFGPGTRLLVL.

J is TRBJ2-3 and V is TRBV25-1; 7 bases align to TRBD2. The CDR3 spans 15 residues. Trimming removed 7 bases from V and 0 bases from J; junction bases left unmatched: 7. Germline-derived CDR1 and CDR2 are MGHDK and SYGVNS. CDR3 loop: CASTLSGVSTDTQYF. The CDR3 region has the DNA TGTGCCAGCACCCTCAGCGGGGTGAGCACAGATACGCAGTATTTT.

CDR3 sequence: CSGTGDNWNTEAFF. DNA of the CDR3: TGCAGCGGAACAGGGGATAACTGGAACACTGAAGCTTTCTTT. V is TRBV29-1 and J is TRBJ1-1, with 7 bases matching TRBD1. Germline loops: CDR1 SQVTM, CDR2 ANQGSEA. The J segment lost 1 base and the V segment lost 7 bases, leaving 9 bases of the junction unmatched. The CDR3 extends over 14 amino acids.

This sequence joins TRBV27 and TRBJ2-6, with 8 bases matching TRBD2. CDR3 length: 16 amino acids. V lost 5 bases to trimming and J lost 4 bases; unmatched junction nucleotides: 7. Germline CDR1 reads MNHEY; CDR2 reads SMNVEV (reference sequence). The CDR3 loop reads CASSRGGAAGANVLTF. In DNA, the CDR3 is TGTGCCAGCAGTCGGGGGGGCGCGGCCGGGGCCAACGTCCTGACTTTC.

This clone was picked up a small number of times. This sequence joins TRBV28 and TRBJ1-5, with TRBD1 identical over 7 bases. This CDR3 spans 14 amino acids. The germline CDR1 and CDR2 sequences are MDHEN and SYDVKM. V lost 4 bases to trimming and J lost 9 bases; unmatched junction nucleotides: 9. The CDR3 is CASSSAEQGRPQHF. The CDR3, as DNA: TGTGCCAGCAGTTCTGCAGAACAGGGGAGGCCCCAGCATTTT.

The chain recombines TRBV30 with TRBJ2-7; D possibly corresponds to TRBD2 (6 bases). This CDR3 is built from 17 residues. V gave up 2 bases and J gave up 6 bases, with 26 bases separating them. Germline V lookup: CDR1 GTSNPN, CDR2 SVGIG (reference sequence). This chain's CDR3 is CAWSPPRPLLPEGEQYF. CDR3 in DNA: TGTGCCTGGAGTCCACCCCGACCGCTGCTCCCGGAGGGCGAGCAGTACTTC. Combining the CDR3 with reference TRBV30 and TRBJ2-7 gives the whole variable domain SQTIHQWPATLVQPVGSPLSLECTVEGTSNPNLYWYRQAAGRGLQLLFYSVGIGQISSEVPQNLSASRPQDRQFILSSKKLLLSDSGFYLCAWSPPRPLLPEGEQYFGPGTRLTVT.

The chain uses TRBV7-9 and TRBJ2-7, with 9 bases aligning to TRBD1. V dropped 7 bases and J dropped 5; count of bases not matched to a gene: 12. The germline V gene has CDR1 SEHNR and CDR2 FQNEAQ (reference sequence). The CDR3 totals 15 residues. The CDR3 protein is CASTLRGGQGHEQYF. CDR3 nucleotides: TGTGCCAGCACCCTTAGGGGGGGACAGGGCCACGAGCAGTACTTC.

This clone has a handful of counts. The chain combines TRBV2 with TRBJ2-7; D uncertain. The CDR3 totals 13 residues. The V end was cut by 7 bases, the J end by 9 bases, with 19 bases between. Germline CDR1 SNHLY, CDR2 FYNNEI. The CDR3 DNA follows: TGTGCCAGCACCTCCTCCCGGTCCTCCGGGCAGTACTTC. Its protein is CASTSSRSSGQYF.

The chain is built from TRBV11-3 and TRBJ2-3; 8 nucleotides line up with TRBD1. Per the germline V gene, CDR1 is SGHNT and CDR2 is YENEEA. The CDR3 sequence is 15 residues long. After removal of 5 bases from V and 2 bases from J, the junction contained 6 bases not matched to a gene. The CDR3: CASSARQGSTDTQYF. CDR3 nucleotide sequence: TGTGCCAGCAGCGCCCGACAGGGGTCCACAGATACGCAGTATTTT.

This sequence joins TRBV15 and TRBJ2-3; 8 nucleotides line up with TRBD1. The length of the CDR3 is 17 residues. V lost 4 bases and J lost 0; bases outside the gene matches: 9. Per the germline V gene, CDR1 is LNHNV and CDR2 is YYDKDF (reference sequence). DNA for the CDR3: TGTGCCACCAGCACTAGGGGGACAGGCGAAAGCACAGATACGCAGTATTTT. It is translated as CATSTRGTGESTDTQYF.

The J gene is TRBJ2-2, the V gene TRBV4-1; tentatively, D is TRBD2 (6 bases). CDR3 length: 17 amino acids. V lost 0 bases to trimming and J lost 3 bases, with 14 bases between them. From germline, CDR1 is MGHRA and CDR2 YSYEKL. The CDR3 loop reads CASSQDRGGVHTGELFF. CDR3 nucleotides: TGCGCCAGCAGCCAAGATCGCGGAGGGGTCCACACCGGGGAGCTGTTTTTT.

This chain uses TRBV11-2 with TRBJ2-5; D call uncertain. Trimming removed 0 bases at V and 7 bases at J, with 9 bases between. Germline V gives CDR1 SGHAT, CDR2 FQNNGV. The CDR3 sequence is 13 residues long. CDR3 loop: CASSLDRLGTQYF. In nucleotides, the CDR3 is TGTGCCAGCAGCTTAGATAGGCTGGGGACCCAGTACTTC.

J is TRBJ2-6 and V is TRBV2; D possibly corresponds to TRBD1 (6 bases). The V gene's germline CDR1 is SNHLY and CDR2 FYNNEI. V was clipped by 2 bases and J by 4 bases, with 18 bases between them. CDR3 length: 18 residues. CDR3 residues: CASSERQGRSRGANVLTF. CDR3 DNA sequence: TGTGCCAGCAGTGAACGGCAGGGGCGTTCGCGGGGGGCCAACGTCCTGACTTTC.

The chain uses TRBV7-2 and TRBJ2-1; TRBD1 or TRBD2 may be the D gene (5 bases each). Looked up from germline, CDR1 is SGHTA and CDR2 is FQGNSA. V dropped 4 bases and J dropped 0 bases, with 10 bases sitting between them. The CDR3 covers 15 residues. DNA of the CDR3: TGTGCCAGCAGCTCGGGACCCAGCTCCTACAATGAGCAGTTCTTC. This translates into CASSSGPSSYNEQFF.

A few counts support this clone. The genes are TRBV7-2 and TRBJ2-7; 9 nucleotides agree with TRBD1. Germline CDR1 and CDR2: SGHTA and FQGNSA. This CDR3 region has 15 residues. V dropped 1 base and J dropped 3; count of bases not matched to a gene: 4. CDR3 nucleotides: TGTGCCAGCAGCTTAGGGATGGGACAGGGCTACGAGCAGTACTTC. This gives the protein CASSLGMGQGYEQYF. Together with reference TRBV7-2 and TRBJ2-7, the CDR3 gives the full variable domain: GAGVSQSPSNKVTEKGKDVELRCDPISGHTALYWYRQSLGQGLEFLIYFQGNSAPDKSGLPSDRFSAERTGGSVSTLTIQRTQQEDSAVYLCASSLGMGQGYEQYFGPGTRLTVT.

This clone was seen a few times. The chain has TRBV18 and TRBJ2-1, with D maybe TRBD1 (5 bases). There are 14 residues in the CDR3. Trimming pared 1 base from V and 8 bases from J, leaving 12 bases between. Looked up from germline, CDR1 is KGHSH and CDR2 is LQKENI. Here the CDR3 DNA reads TGTGCCAGCTCACCACAGACAGTTTTTGATGAGCAGTTCTTC. The encoded protein is CASSPQTVFDEQFF.

There are a few counts of this clone. The chain uses TRBV10-3 and TRBJ2-1; TRBD2 matches at 8 bases. V lost 3 bases to trimming and J lost 10 bases; unmatched junction nucleotides: 8. Germline loops: CDR1 ENHRY, CDR2 SYGVKD. This CDR3 has 14 residues. The CDR3 DNA reads TGTGCCATCAGTGATCGGGAGGGCCTTAGGGAGCAGTTCTTC. This gives the protein CAISDREGLREQFF.

The chain carries TRBV9 and TRBJ1-2; maybe TRBD1 (5 bases). CDR1 SGDLS and CDR2 YYNGEE come from the germline V gene. This CDR3 has 13 residues. V was trimmed by 1 base and J by 4 bases, leaving 8 bases between them. CDR3 sequence (DNA): TGTGCCAGCAGCGTAAGGGACGCCTATGGCTACACCTTC. It encodes CASSVRDAYGYTF.

This clone has just one count. The chain couples TRBV5-1 to TRBJ2-7; 7 positions match TRBD2. Germline V CDR1 and CDR2: SGHRS, YFSETQ. The CDR3 runs to 15 residues. Losses at the gene ends were 2 bases for V and 2 bases for J; bases not matched to a gene: 7. This CDR3 reads CASSFTASGAYEQYF. DNA of the CDR3: TGCGCCAGCAGCTTCACGGCTAGCGGTGCCTACGAGCAGTACTTC.

This clone was picked up a small number of times. The sample carries other DNA sequences with the same CDR3. This chain links TRBV30 with TRBJ2-1, with D hard to call. The germline CDR1 and CDR2 sequences are GTSNPN and SVGIG (reference sequence). V was pared by 2 bases and J by 0 bases, with 2 bases between. The CDR3 runs 12 residues. CDR3 amino acids: CAWSISYNEQFF. The CDR3 nucleotides are TGTGCCTGGAGTATCTCCTACAATGAGCAGTTCTTC.